Following are 21 T cell receptor beta chains from one sample sequenced in a study of CD8 T cells in Susac syndrome. Roughly 0.45 to 1 ug RNA was reverse transcribed with random hexamers. A single record per CDR3 protein comes from TCRdb applying MiXCR to the immunoSEQ multiplex PCR reads. The profile covers approximately 150,000 distinct CDR3 sequences, with 80% appearing a single time and 0.45% to 0.6% taken by the ten largest. Sequencing used CD8+ T cells from PBMCs. The receptors stem from a human donor with multiple sclerosis.

The chain employs TRBV25-1 and TRBJ1-2, with D hard to call. This CDR3 region has 14 residues. Germline values: CDR1 MGHDK, CDR2 SYGVNS. V lost 3 bases and J lost 2, with 10 bases in between. For the CDR3, the DNA is TGTGCCAGCAGTGATCGCTCAGAGAACTATGGCTACACCTTC. It encodes CASSDRSENYGYTF.

CDR3 sequence (DNA): TGCAGCGTTTGGCCGGGACAGGGGGCGATGGTAGCAGCCCCCGAGGGAGGCAATGAGCAGTTCTTC. Protein: CSVWPGQGAMVAAPEGGNEQFF. The chain uses TRBV29-1 and TRBJ2-1; 12 bases are shared with TRBD1. The CDR3 sequence is 22 residues long. Unmatched junction bases numbered 29, after V lost 5 bases and J lost 6 bases. The germline V gene encodes CDR1 SQVTM and CDR2 ANQGSEA.

This clonotype was seen only a few times. This chain joins TRBV20-1 and TRBJ2-1, with D tentatively TRBD2 (5 bases). The CDR3 runs 16 residues. The ends were cut back, 0 bases at V and 0 bases at J, with 12 bases in the middle. Germline CDR1 and CDR2: DFQATT and SNEGSKA (reference sequence). The CDR3, as DNA: TGCAGTGCTAGAGATCTCGGAAGCGGCTCCTACAATGAGCAGTTCTTC. It is translated as CSARDLGSGSYNEQFF.

V gene TRBV28 combines with J gene TRBJ1-4; perhaps TRBD1 as D (5 bases). V lost 3 bases and J 8 bases, leaving 13 bases between the germline ends. Germline loops: CDR1 MDHEN, CDR2 SYDVKM. This CDR3 is built from 14 residues. Here the CDR3 DNA reads TGTGCCAGCAGTTTTTTGGTGGGACGGGAAAAACTGTTTTTT. This codes for CASSFLVGREKLFF.

J is TRBJ1-4 and V is TRBV9; D not resolved. V was clipped by 4 bases and J by 8 bases, with 21 bases between them. This CDR3 region has 16 residues. Germline V gene sequence: CDR1 SGDLS, CDR2 YYNGEE. The CDR3 sequence: CASSPPTSGRPEKLFF. The CDR3, as DNA: TGTGCCAGCAGCCCCCCCACTAGCGGACGGCCGGAAAAACTGTTTTTT.

In DNA, the CDR3 is TGCGCCAGCAGGGACCGGGACACCTACAATGAGCAGTTCTTC. It is translated as CASRDRDTYNEQFF. V is TRBV4-1 and J is TRBJ2-1, with D perhaps TRBD1 (6 bases). Trimming removed 6 bases from V and 2 bases from J, with 11 bases in between. The CDR3 length is 14 residues. Germline loops: CDR1 MGHRA, CDR2 YSYEKL.

The V gene is TRBV6-2 or TRBV6-3, the J gene TRBJ1-6; D is unclear. The CDR3 has 17 residues. The germline gives CDR1 MNHEY, CDR2 SVGEGT. The V and J ends lost 4 bases and 0 bases respectively, with 13 bases between them. The CDR3 here is CASSLGGRSSYNSPLHF. CDR3 coding DNA: TGTGCCAGCAGTTTGGGAGGACGGAGCTCCTATAATTCACCCCTCCACTTT.

For the CDR3, the DNA is TGTGCCAGCAGTTTCACTGGGGGGGCGAGTGGCTACACCTTC. This translates into CASSFTGGASGYTF. The chain employs TRBV27 and TRBJ1-2, with D possibly matching TRBD1 (6 bases). The CDR3 is 14 residues long. The V end was cut by 3 bases, the J end by 7 bases, with 15 bases between. Germline CDR1 and CDR2: MNHEY and SMNVEV (reference sequence).

The genes are TRBV5-1 and TRBJ2-1, with D possibly TRBD2 on 6 matching bases. The CDR3 has 16 amino acids. Trimming cost V 0 bases and J 6 bases, with 16 bases left between them. Germline CDR1 and CDR2: SGHRS and YFSETQ. The CDR3 loop reads CASSLGRDSWGNEQFF. The CDR3 DNA reads as TGCGCCAGCAGCTTGGGACGGGACTCTTGGGGCAATGAGCAGTTCTTC.

The V call is TRBV7-9, the J call TRBJ1-2; D remains unclear. The CDR3 is made up of 15 amino acids. From germline, CDR1 is SEHNR and CDR2 FQNEAQ (reference sequence). Trimming removed 1 base from V and 3 bases from J, with 12 bases in between. The CDR3 DNA sequence: TGTGCCAGCAGCTTAGTTCCCGGGGAACACTATGGCTACACCTTC. As protein: CASSLVPGEHYGYTF.

V usage is TRBV5-6 and J usage is TRBJ2-1; the match to TRBD1 covers 9 bases. Germline values: CDR1 SGHDT, CDR2 YYEEEE. The V segment lost 1 base and the J segment 5 bases; nucleotides outside the gene matches: 13. The CDR3 is 18 amino acids. The CDR3 coding sequence is TGTGCCAGCAGCTTGAGCCCCTCCGGACAGGGGATTCACAATGAGCAGTTCTTC. Its protein product is CASSLSPSGQGIHNEQFF.

CDR3 sequence reads: CASGRGIGGEETQYF. As DNA, the CDR3 is TGTGCCAGCGGACGGGGGATAGGGGGCGAGGAGACCCAGTACTTC. The V call is TRBV27, the J call TRBJ2-5; a weak D match, TRBD1 (7 bases). Germline V gene sequence: CDR1 MNHEY, CDR2 SMNVEV (reference sequence). This CDR3 region has 15 residues. Trimming removed 8 bases from V and 5 bases from J, with 21 bases in between.

This clonotype showed up just once. J is TRBJ2-1 and V is TRBV12-5, with D perhaps TRBD2 (5 bases). Germline V gene lookup returns CDR1 LGHNT and CDR2 FRNRAP. The CDR3 consists of 18 residues. V gave up 5 bases and J gave up 2 bases, with 22 bases separating them. The CDR3 coding sequence is TGTGCTAGTGGTCCTCCCCAACCCGCTACGGGAACCTACAATGAGCAGTTCTTC. Protein product: CASGPPQPATGTYNEQFF.

J is TRBJ2-1 and V is TRBV10-3, with 9 bases fitting TRBD2. The CDR3 has 16 residues. Looked up from germline, CDR1 is ENHRY and CDR2 is SYGVKD. The junction had 10 bases not matched to a gene; V was cut back by 6 bases and J by 4 bases. CDR3 amino acids: CAISAGGLAFYNEQFF. The CDR3 nucleotides read TGTGCCATCAGCGCAGGGGGACTAGCTTTTTACAATGAGCAGTTCTTC.

The rearrangement links TRBV2 to TRBJ2-7; either TRBD1 or TRBD2 may supply D (5 bases each). This CDR3 is built from 14 residues. Trimming stripped 6 bases from V and 2 bases from J, with 14 bases between. Germline assignment: CDR1 SNHLY and CDR2 FYNNEI. CDR3 residues: CASSSGPGTYEQYF. The DNA for the CDR3 is TGTGCCAGCAGCTCGGGACCGGGGACCTACGAGCAGTACTTC. The full variable domain, its missing parts supplied by reference TRBV2 and TRBJ2-7, is EPEVTQTPSHQVTQMGQEVILRCVPISNHLYFYWYRQILGQKVEFLVSFYNNEISEKSEIFDDQFSVERPDGSNFTLKIRSTKLEDSAMYFCASSSGPGTYEQYFGPGTRLTVT.

The chain carries TRBV19 and TRBJ1-1; no firm D call. The CDR3 loop spans 12 amino acids. V was trimmed by 5 bases and J by 6 bases, leaving 10 bases between them. The germline gives CDR1 LNHDA, CDR2 SQIVND (reference sequence). DNA of the CDR3: TGTGCCAGTAGTTACGCCTCGGCTGAAGCTTTCTTT. Translating gives CASSYASAEAFF.

This chain joins TRBV7-2 and TRBJ2-3, with a tentative D call TRBD1 (5 bases). The V end lost 5 bases, the J end lost 8 bases, and 11 bases lay between the germline ends. The V gene's germline CDR1 is SGHTA and CDR2 FQGNSA. The CDR3 contains 12 residues. The CDR3 loop reads CASSGRQGTQYF. For the CDR3, the DNA is TGTGCCAGCAGCGGAAGGCAGGGTACGCAGTATTTT. Supplemented by reference TRBV7-2 and TRBJ2-3, the full variable domain reads GAGVSQSPSNKVTEKGKDVELRCDPISGHTALYWYRQSLGQGLEFLIYFQGNSAPDKSGLPSDRFSAERTGGSVSTLTIQRTQQEDSAVYLCASSGRQGTQYFGPGTRLTVL.

The chain's CDR3 is CSARGNSRFPNNEKLFF. The CDR3 bases are TGCAGTGCTAGAGGAAATAGTAGGTTTCCTAATAATGAAAAACTGTTTTTT. The rearrangement uses TRBV20-1 and TRBJ1-4; the D is unclear. Per germline, CDR1 DFQATT and CDR2 SNEGSKA (reference sequence). The CDR3 covers 17 residues. Trimming removed 1 base from V and 4 bases from J, with 19 bases in between.

There are a few counts of this clonotype. CDR3 in DNA: TGTGCCAGTAGTACCCTCGGCCGAACTGAAGCTTTCTTT. It is translated as CASSTLGRTEAFF. The chain uses TRBV19 and TRBJ1-1; unclear D gene. The CDR3 length is 13 residues. V was pared by 4 bases and J by 5 bases, with 11 bases between. Per germline, CDR1 LNHDA and CDR2 SQIVND (reference sequence).

The chain joins TRBV7-8 to TRBJ2-1; tentative D call: TRBD2 (5 bases). CDR1 SGHVS and CDR2 FQNEAQ come from the germline V gene. The CDR3 sequence is 15 residues long. Trimming shortened V by 5 bases and J by 1 base, and 12 bases separated the two germline ends. In DNA, the CDR3 is TGTGCCAGCAGCCCACTGGGAGCATCCTACAATGAGCAGTTCTTC. Its protein product is CASSPLGASYNEQFF.

This clonotype was detected once. The chain combines TRBV7-9 with TRBJ2-6; a weak D match, TRBD1 (6 bases). Germline V gene sequence: CDR1 SEHNR, CDR2 FQNEAQ (reference sequence). V lost 6 bases, J lost 0 bases, and 15 bases lay in between. The CDR3 is 17 amino acids. CDR3: CASSAPGAISGANVLTF. As DNA, the CDR3 is TGTGCCAGCAGTGCCCCAGGGGCCATCTCTGGGGCCAACGTCCTGACTTTC.